This T cell receptor (beta chain) was sequenced in a study of T cells in Graves' hyperthyroidism and ophthalmopathy. Whole-study results and caveats: With a median lead of roughly 6.2 months before onset, the model predicted ophthalmopathy.

Patients were excluded for uncontrolled infection, other autoimmune disease, pregnancy or lactation. The blood sample was taken at first hyperthyroidism diagnosis, before any ophthalmopathy symptoms. Cells are PBMCs isolated from about 10 ml of fresh blood. As regards this clonotype: Its antigen is as yet unknown.

Template material for amplifying TCR beta CDR3 regions consisted of RNA transcripts. With the HTBI primer set, the TCR CDR3 went through a first round of RT-PCR. TCRdb reprocessed the multiplex PCR reads via MiXCR and lists one record per CDR3 protein. This sample yields some 600,000 distinct CDR3 sequences, of which approximately 15% are seen a single time; less than 6% belongs to the top ten. The source is a woman aged 25-40 years with Graves' hyperthyroidism that later progressed to Graves' ophthalmopathy. The specimen was blood.

The CDR3 DNA reads TGTGCCAGCAGTCTTCTAGCGGAGACGAAGGGGGCCAACGTCCTGACTTTC. It codes for CASSLLAETKGANVLTF. The genes are TRBV6-1 and TRBJ2-6, with TRBD2 matching 7 bases. The length of the CDR3 is 17 residues. The germline V gene encodes CDR1 MNHNS and CDR2 SASEGT. After removal of 5 bases from V and 4 bases from J, the junction contained 11 bases not matched to a gene.